This TCR beta chain was sequenced during a study of T cell clones after liver transplantation. CD3+CD4+ and CD3+CD8+ cells were FACS-sorted from thawed unstimulated PBMCs. Generated by immunoSEQ multiplex PCR, the TCRdb table keeps only in-frame clones and is missing some. This sample has 65,000 to 90,000 clones, with about 92% found just once. J lost 3 bases, V lost 1 base, and 2 bases had no gene match. The CDR3 spans 15 residues. Per germline, CDR1 MGHRA and CDR2 YSYEKL. Sample: CD4+ T cells from blood, taken before liver transplant. This chain links TRBV4-1 with TRBJ1-5; 8 bases are a match to TRBD1. This TCR was recovered from a human donor who received a liver transplant. The CDR3 reads CASSQAGGTNQPQHF. CDR3 nucleotides: TGCGCCAGCAGCCAAGCAGGGGGCACCAATCAGCCCCAGCATTTT.